The rows below give T cell receptor beta chains drawn from one sample of a study of T-cell memory formation after mild COVID-19. One entry per CDR3 protein results from TCRdb running MiXCR on the 5' RACE reads. The sample has a few hundred thousand distinct CDR3 sequences; approximately 15% are singletons. The specimen was PBMCs or a T cell subset sorted from them (not recorded which). These receptors all stem from a man between 18 and 29 years old who had mild COVID-19 (a few samples of this study predate the infection). Cell type and time point are not known. The CDR3 runs from the conserved cysteine through the conserved F or W. The D gene is left open where the match is weak. Not all rows give a size; the values are once, few, many and, for expanded clones, a class.

J gene,clone size,D gene,V gene,CDR3 DNA,CDR3 protein
TRBJ2-7,few,.,TRBV4-2,TGTGCCAGCAGCCCCCGAGGAGGGGACCCCTACGAGCAGTACTTC,CASSPRGGDPYEQYF
TRBJ2-5,.,TRBD2,TRBV28,TGTGCCATCTGCAGGCGGGGGGAATTAAAGACCCAGTACTTC,CAICRRGELKTQYF
TRBJ1-4,few,TRBD1,TRBV15,TGTGCCACCAGCAGAGAGGAGGGGCCAGGGGGTTCCCCAACTAATGAAAAACTGTTTTTT,CATSREEGPGGSPTNEKLFF
TRBJ2-7,.,TRBD1,TRBV20-1,TGCAGTGCCATTGACAGGGCGATTAGCTACGAGCAGTACTTC,CSAIDRAISYEQYF
TRBJ2-2,.,.,TRBV6-6,TGTGCCAGCAGTGGGGCAATACAGAGAACCGGGGAGCTGTTTTTT,CASSGAIQRTGELFF
TRBJ2-1,.,TRBD2,TRBV6-2/TRBV6-3,TGTGCCAGCAGTTACGTTGTGAGCGGGAAGTACAATGAGCAGTTCTTC,CASSYVVSGKYNEQFF
TRBJ2-1,.,.,TRBV5-1,TGCGCCAGCAGCTCCGGGACACGAATTTACAATGAGCAGTTCTTC,CASSSGTRIYNEQFF
TRBJ1-1,many,.,TRBV6-5,TGTGCCAGCAGTTACTCCCAGGGGACTGAAGCTTTCTTT,CASSYSQGTEAFF
TRBJ1-4,.,TRBD1,TRBV7-2,TGTGCCAGCAATCCGACAGGGGGCTCTGAAAAACTGTTTTTT,CASNPTGGSEKLFF
TRBJ2-4,.,.,TRBV6-2/TRBV6-3,TGTGCCAGCAGTTACCCCCAGTTGGGGGGGCCAGCCAAAAACATTCAGTACTTC,CASSYPQLGGPAKNIQYF
TRBJ2-4,few,.,TRBV12-3/TRBV12-4,TGTGCCAGCGGCGCGGGGGCTGGAAACATTCAGTACTTC,CASGAGAGNIQYF
TRBJ1-5,.,.,TRBV7-2,TGTGCCAGCAGCTTAATGCTGGGAGAACAGCCCCAGCATTTT,CASSLMLGEQPQHF
TRBJ2-1,.,.,TRBV7-2,TGTGCCAGCAGCTTAGCGCGGCAGGGATACAATGAGCAGTTCTTC,CASSLARQGYNEQFF
TRBJ2-2,.,TRBD1,TRBV12-3/TRBV12-4,TGTGCCAGCAGTTTGTCAGGGGGAAGCACCGGGGAGCTGTTTTTT,CASSLSGGSTGELFF
TRBJ1-5,.,TRBD1,TRBV20-1,TGCAGTGCTAGCCGGACAGGGGCCCATCAGCCCCAGCATTTT,CSASRTGAHQPQHF
TRBJ2-3,.,.,TRBV7-9,TGTGCCAGCAGCAACCGGGGGAAGGCAGATACGCAGTATTTT,CASSNRGKADTQYF
TRBJ1-2,.,.,TRBV12-3/TRBV12-4,TGTGCCAGCCGAAGGCCGGGTTCCAGCTATGGCTACACCTTC,CASRRPGSSYGYTF
TRBJ2-1,.,TRBD2,TRBV7-2,TGTGCCAGCAGCTTCGTCGGGACTAGCGGGAGCTCCTACAATGAGCAGTTCTTC,CASSFVGTSGSSYNEQFF
TRBJ2-6,.,.,TRBV7-3,TGTGCCAGCAGCTTACAGCGGGCCAACGTCCTGACTTTC,CASSLQRANVLTF
TRBJ2-1,.,TRBD1,TRBV7-6,TGTGCCAGCAGCTTGGGGGGACAGGGTAGGCCCAATGAGCAGTTCTTC,CASSLGGQGRPNEQFF
TRBJ1-2,few,TRBD1,TRBV7-9,TGTGCCAGCAGCTTAGGGGGACAGTATACGGTCGGCTACACCTTC,CASSLGGQYTVGYTF
TRBJ1-5,.,.,TRBV4-1,TGCGCCAGCAGCCCCGGCGGTCAGGGAACCGGCAATCAGCCCCAGCATTTT,CASSPGGQGTGNQPQHF
TRBJ2-5,many,.,TRBV15,TGTGCCACCAGCAGAGATCCGGGCAGAGAGACCCAGTACTTC,CATSRDPGRETQYF
TRBJ1-1,.,.,TRBV12-3/TRBV12-4,TGTGCCAGCAGGTACCAGGGGAACACTGAAGCTTTCTTT,CASRYQGNTEAFF
TRBJ2-2,.,.,TRBV9,.,CASSVEARATPGSCFF
TRBJ2-1,many,.,TRBV11-2,TGTGCCAGCAGCTTAGGACGGAACAATGAGCAGTTCTTC,CASSLGRNNEQFF
TRBJ1-4,many,.,TRBV12-3/TRBV12-4,TGTGCCAGCAATGATTCCCGGGACCCATCACAGAAACTGTTTTTT,CASNDSRDPSQKLFF
TRBJ1-4,.,.,TRBV9,TGTGCCAGCAGCGTAGATGGGGGCGTAGGGAAACTGTTTTTT,CASSVDGGVGKLFF
TRBJ1-3,.,.,TRBV10-3,TGTGCCATCAGTGAGTCGAGGGGGGCGCGCAGTGGAAACACCATATATTTT,CAISESRGARSGNTIYF
TRBJ1-3,few,.,TRBV7-9,TGTGCCAGCAGCTTAAGCAACTCTGGAAACACCATATATTTT,CASSLSNSGNTIYF
TRBJ2-3,.,.,TRBV5-1,TGCGCCAGCAGCTTGACCGTTCCTGATACGCAGTATTTT,CASSLTVPDTQYF
TRBJ1-4,few,TRBD1,TRBV3-1,TGTGCCAGCAGCCAGGGGACAGGGCGGATTGGGGAAAAACTGTTTTTT,CASSQGTGRIGEKLFF